This T cell receptor (beta chain) was identified during a study of T cell changes during pregnancy in multiple sclerosis. Sequencing was performed with immunoSEQ multiplex PCR; in TCRdb, only in-frame clones are kept and a portion is missing. Here the sample spans roughly 24,000 clones, 70% to 90% being singletons. The trim removed 0 bases at V and 6 bases at J, leaving 3 bases unmatched. The CDR3 loop spans 15 amino acids. The germline V gene encodes CDR1 MRHNA and CDR2 SNTAGT. The TCR was taken from a female donor in good health, enrolled as a control in a pregnancy study. The sample here was CD8+ T cells from peripheral blood mononuclear cells, taken in the first trimester of pregnancy. This rearrangement joins TRBV6-4 to TRBJ2-3, with 10 bases identical to TRBD1. The CDR3 DNA reads as TGTGCCAGCAGTGACTCGGGACAGGGGCCCGATACGCAGTATTTT. This encodes CASSDSGQGPDTQYF.